The rows below give T cell receptor beta chains drawn from one sample of a study of Graves' ophthalmopathy and Graves' hyperthyroidism. TCRdb re-analysed the multiplex PCR reads in MiXCR, keeping a single row per CDR3 protein. The sample has about 1.2 million distinct CDR3 sequences, about 35% seen once. The sequencing input was peripheral blood or thyroid tissue (not recorded which). These receptors all come from an adult man with Graves' hyperthyroidism. CDR3s include the opening cysteine and the closing phenylalanine or tryptophan. D genes are given only for firm matches. The size of a clone is reported for some rows only, either as once, few or many, or as a class for expanded clones.

>-|-|TRBV7-8|TRBJ1-5
TGTGCCAGCAGCTTAGCCCGGCATTTT
CASSLARHF
>-|-|TRBV7-8|TRBJ2-5
TGTGCCAGCAGCGTGAACGGACCGGTGGGAGAGACCCAGTACTTC
CASSVNGPVGETQYF
>TRBD1|few|TRBV2|TRBJ1-3
TGTGCCAGCAGTGGACAGGGGCGAGACACCATATATTTT
CASSGQGRDTIYF
>-|-|TRBV20-1|TRBJ2-7
TGCAGTGCTACGCCGGGGCTCGAGCAGTACTTC
CSATPGLEQYF
>TRBD1|-|TRBV2|TRBJ2-2
TGTGCCAGCAGGATTGGGACAGGGGGTGTCGGGGAGCTGTTTTTT
CASRIGTGGVGELFF
>TRBD1|-|TRBV29-1|TRBJ1-4
TGCAGCGTTGGTCAATCAGGGGGGAATGAAAAACTGTTTTTT
CSVGQSGGNEKLFF
>-|many|TRBV4-1|TRBJ1-6
TGCGCCAGCAGCCAAGAACAAATCTATAATTCACCCCTCCACTTT
CASSQEQIYNSPLHF
>-|many|TRBV2|TRBJ1-6
TGTGCCAGCAGAAGGGACCTGAGGCATAATTCACCCCTCCACTTT
CASRRDLRHNSPLHF
>TRBD1|many|TRBV9|TRBJ1-5
TGTGCCAGCAGCGTTGATCCCGGGACAGGCCTCAATCAGCCCCAGCATTTT
CASSVDPGTGLNQPQHF
>TRBD1|many|TRBV15|TRBJ2-2
TGTGCCACCAGCAGAATCCAGGGGGTCGGCGCCGGGGAGCTGTTTTTT
CATSRIQGVGAGELFF
>TRBD1|many|TRBV10-2|TRBJ1-2
TGCGCCAGCAGAGGACAGGGGACTGGCTACACCTTC
CASRGQGTGYTF
>-|many|TRBV29-1|TRBJ2-5
TGCAGCGTTCCGAGCGGGCAGCAAGAGACCCAGTACTTC
CSVPSGQQETQYF
>TRBD1|many|TRBV20-1|TRBJ1-1
TGCAGTGCCTGTGGACAGGAGTTCACTGAAGCTTTCTTT
CSACGQEFTEAFF
>-|once|TRBV29-1|TRBJ2-7
TGCAGCGTTGAACTACCAGGGAAATCCTACGAGCAGTACTTC
CSVELPGKSYEQYF
>-|few|TRBV20-1|TRBJ1-3
TGCAGTGTTAGATTCATCCCGGGCCCAGAGCATCCTGGAAACACCATATATTTT
CSVRFIPGPEHPGNTIYF
>-|-|TRBV29-1|TRBJ2-1
TGCAGCGTCCGACAGAGTAATACCAATGAGCAGTTCTTC
CSVRQSNTNEQFF
>TRBD2|few|TRBV12-3/TRBV12-4|TRBJ2-7
TGTGCCAGCAGTTTAGGGACTAGCGGGAGACGATCCTACGAGCAGTACTTC
CASSLGTSGRRSYEQYF
>-|many|TRBV10-3|TRBJ1-1
TGTGCCATCAGGAGGTTCGACACTGAAGCTTTCTTT
CAIRRFDTEAFF
>-|many|TRBV5-1|TRBJ1-1
TGCGCCAGCAGCCCGAACGGTGGGAACACTGAAGCTTTCTTT
CASSPNGGNTEAFF
>-|-|TRBV7-9|TRBJ2-7
TGTGCCAGCAGCCACCGGGGCAAGACCTACGAGCAGTACTTC
CASSHRGKTYEQYF
>-|-|TRBV6-6|TRBJ1-3
TGTGCCAGCAGTACCAAACAGGGAGCTGGAAACACCATATATTTT
CASSTKQGAGNTIYF
>TRBD1|-|TRBV4-3|TRBJ1-1
TGCGCCAGCAGCCAAGATACAGGGGTAGGGATGGAAGCTTTCTTT
CASSQDTGVGMEAFF
>-|many|TRBV2|TRBJ2-7
TGTGCCAGCAGCCTACAGGGAACCAGCTCCTACGAGCAGTACTTC
CASSLQGTSSYEQYF
>TRBD1|-|TRBV20-1|TRBJ2-7
TGCAGTGCTATAGATTTCGGGACAGAGTACGAGCAGTACTTC
CSAIDFGTEYEQYF
>TRBD1|many|TRBV19|TRBJ1-5
TGTGCCAGTAGTATGTGGACAGGGATGGGCAATCAGCCCCAGCATTTT
CASSMWTGMGNQPQHF
>-|-|TRBV6-6|TRBJ1-5
TGTGCCAGCAGTTACTCGGGGGGGCGGGGCAATCAGCCCCAGCATTTT
CASSYSGGRGNQPQHF
>-|-|TRBV2|TRBJ1-2
TGTGCCAGCGGGAGGGACCTCGGGAACTATGGCTACACCTTC
CASGRDLGNYGYTF
>TRBD1|-|TRBV4-3|TRBJ1-2
TGCGCCAGCAGCCAAGACTACGGACAGGAGATCTATGGCTACACCTTC
CASSQDYGQEIYGYTF
>-|-|TRBV5-1|TRBJ2-5
TGCGCCAGCAGCTTGAAAGAGGCCCAGTACTTC
CASSLKEAQYF
>TRBD1|once|TRBV20-1|TRBJ2-7
TGCAGTGCCCCCGAGGGACAGGGGGTTTTCTTC
CSAPEGQGVFF
>TRBD1|many|TRBV10-3|TRBJ1-2
TGTGCCATCAGTGGAGGACAGGGTGGATCAGGCAACTATGGCTACACCTTC
CAISGGQGGSGNYGYTF
>-|many|TRBV24-1|TRBJ1-5
TGTGCCACCAGTGATTTTAGCAATCAGCCCCAGCATTTT
CATSDFSNQPQHF
>TRBD1|many|TRBV7-2|TRBJ2-5
TGTGCCAGCAGCCCGACAGGGGTTGCAGAGACCCAGTACTTC
CASSPTGVAETQYF
>TRBD2|-|TRBV10-3|TRBJ2-7
TGTGCCAGCAGTTCGGGGGGATATTCCTACGAGCAGTACTTC
CASSSGGYSYEQYF
>TRBD1|-|TRBV4-3|TRBJ1-4
TGCGCCAGCAGCCAAGGAGGGACAGGTCCAAATGAAAAACTGTTTTTT
CASSQGGTGPNEKLFF
>-|many|TRBV19|TRBJ1-1
TGTGCCAGTAGTTGGGGGGGAGTGAACACTGAAGCTTTCTTT
CASSWGGVNTEAFF
>-|many|TRBV10-3|TRBJ1-1
TGTGCCATCAGGGACACCGGGGGGGCGCCTGAAGCTTTCTTT
CAIRDTGGAPEAFF
>-|many|TRBV4-1|TRBJ1-2
TGCGCCAGCAGCCAAGAAGGTGGATTTGGTGGCTACACCTTC
CASSQEGGFGGYTF
>-|many|TRBV25-1|TRBJ1-6
TGTGCCAGCAGTCACAGGGTTTTGGATTCACCCCTCCACTTT
CASSHRVLDSPLHF
>-|many|TRBV19|TRBJ2-5
TGTGCCAGTAGTATCACAGGGAAGGAGACCCAGTACTTC
CASSITGKETQYF
>TRBD2|-|TRBV5-6|TRBJ2-7
TGTGCCAGCAGCACGTTCTCTCGGGGGGACTCCTACGAGCAGTACTTC
CASSTFSRGDSYEQYF
>-|-|TRBV7-2|TRBJ2-7
TGTGCCAGCAGCTTACCCGGGAGACGGGGGGCAAGCGAGCAGTACTTC
CASSLPGRRGASEQYF
>-|-|TRBV7-2|TRBJ2-7
TGTGCCAGCAGCTTAAATACCCGGCTAGCGCGGGACGAGCAGTACTTC
CASSLNTRLARDEQYF
>-|-|TRBV10-3|TRBJ2-7
TGTGCCAGCAGCCCCGAATTTGACGGAACCTACGAGCAGTACTTC
CASSPEFDGTYEQYF
>-|many|TRBV15|TRBJ1-1
TGTGCCACCAGCAGTGGGGCAATTGAAGCTTTCTTT
CATSSGAIEAFF
>-|few|TRBV6-5|TRBJ1-1
TGTGCCAGCAGTTATGGATGGGGAGAAACTGAAGCTTTCTTT
CASSYGWGETEAFF
>TRBD1|-|TRBV19|TRBJ1-1
TGTGCCAGTAGTAGGAAATACAGGGGGAACGCTGAGGCTTTCTTT
CASSRKYRGNAEAFF
>-|-|TRBV5-1|TRBJ1-6
TGCGCCAGCAATGGGAGACCGGGACGAAATTCACCCCTCCACTTT
CASNGRPGRNSPLHF